This T cell receptor (beta chain) is drawn from a study of cytomegalovirus exposure and HLA in healthy donors (dated by TCRdb to the late 2010s). General notes on the study: The 670 or so repertoires of the first cohort and the roughly 120 validation repertoires were produced on the same platform, according to a later analysis. Along with the approximately 620-subject first cohort, a separate validation cohort of roughly 110 different subjects was used. To predict cytomegalovirus infection status, the study combined high-throughput TCR immunosequencing, statistical association of individual TCRs with disease status, and machine learning. The study aimed to test whether cataloging public T cell receptors could reveal signatures of past pathogen exposure.

Broad study findings and their caveats: Most TCR sequences were seen in very few donors, while some public TCRs were found in many individuals. In both the original and validation cohorts, the classifier was reported to diagnose cytomegalovirus status with high specificity and sensitivity. In a later analysis, TCRs clustered in the first cohort were found to also tend to co-occur in the roughly 120 validation repertoires, with 94% of cluster scores above 0. The authors suggested that the approach could potentially be generalized to other disease states and immunological phenotypes. In vitro tests confirmed that a few of the cytomegalovirus-associated TCR beta chains recognize cytomegalovirus antigens. The study listed 164 TCR beta chains as associated with cytomegalovirus. The validation cohort had no HLA typing available for a later analysis, so co-occurrence within that cohort was assessed over all 120 or so repertoires.

There are 15 amino acids in the CDR3, from cysteine to phenylalanine inclusive. The CDR3 DNA has 45 bases and is translated from base 1. The germline V gene (reference sequence) specifies GTSNPN as CDR1 and SVGIG as CDR2. V and J lose 8 bases and 1 base, and a span of 18 bases separates them. About this clone: The antigen it binds to is not known. One base away there is no much larger clone; base qualities are not given.

Separate from the roughly 700-subject first cohort, the validation cohort of about 110 subjects was the group to which the donors belonged. Libraries were made using the immunoSEQ multiplex PCR assay. The source study handled its data this way. To diagnose cytomegalovirus status from the catalog of TCR beta chain sequences, a statistical classification framework was built. TCRdb took over this immuneACCESS table, retaining in-frame rearrangements with V and J assigned. Such tables are incomplete; in checked studies, under half of the missing clones stem from an unresolved V gene, and the remainder is unexplained. The V and J calls and clone size are taken from that table; D and trimming were inferred from the DNA. The sample includes 200,000 to 250,000 clones, with over 70% observed a single time. The top ten clones comprise about 14% of the sample.

This chain is built from TRBV30 and TRBJ1-3, with a tentative D gene TRBD1 over 6 matching bases. The TCR sequence derives from a woman between 25 and 40 years old in good health and CMV-seropositive. Sequenced: PBMCs. The CDR3 in this case is CAALRLGQSGNTIYF. The DNA sequence reads TGTGCCGCCCTCCGCCTCGGACAGTCTGGAAACACCATATATTTT. The variable domain in full, with residues beyond the CDR3 obtained from the reference TRBV30 and TRBJ1-3 genes, is SQTIHQWPATLVQPVGSPLSLECTVEGTSNPNLYWYRQAAGRGLQLLFYSVGIGQISSEVPQNLSASRPQDRQFILSSKKLLLSDSGFYLCAALRLGQSGNTIYFGEGSWLTVV.